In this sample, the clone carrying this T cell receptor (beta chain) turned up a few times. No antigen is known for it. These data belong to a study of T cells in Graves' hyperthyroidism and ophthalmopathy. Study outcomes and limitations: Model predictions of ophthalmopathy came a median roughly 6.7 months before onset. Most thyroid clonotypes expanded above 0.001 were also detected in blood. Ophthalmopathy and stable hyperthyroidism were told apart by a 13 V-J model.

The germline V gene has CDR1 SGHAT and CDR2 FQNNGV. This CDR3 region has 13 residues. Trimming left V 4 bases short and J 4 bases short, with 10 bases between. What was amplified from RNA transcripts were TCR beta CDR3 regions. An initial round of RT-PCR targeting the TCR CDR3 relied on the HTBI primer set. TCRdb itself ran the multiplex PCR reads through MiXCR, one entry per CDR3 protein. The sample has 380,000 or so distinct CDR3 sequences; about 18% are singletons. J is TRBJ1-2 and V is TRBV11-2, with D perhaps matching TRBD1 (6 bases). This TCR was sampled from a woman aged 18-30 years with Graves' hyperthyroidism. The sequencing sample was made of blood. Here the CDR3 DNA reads TGTGCCAGCAGCTCCGACAGGACCTATGGCTACACCTTC. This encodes CASSSDRTYGYTF.